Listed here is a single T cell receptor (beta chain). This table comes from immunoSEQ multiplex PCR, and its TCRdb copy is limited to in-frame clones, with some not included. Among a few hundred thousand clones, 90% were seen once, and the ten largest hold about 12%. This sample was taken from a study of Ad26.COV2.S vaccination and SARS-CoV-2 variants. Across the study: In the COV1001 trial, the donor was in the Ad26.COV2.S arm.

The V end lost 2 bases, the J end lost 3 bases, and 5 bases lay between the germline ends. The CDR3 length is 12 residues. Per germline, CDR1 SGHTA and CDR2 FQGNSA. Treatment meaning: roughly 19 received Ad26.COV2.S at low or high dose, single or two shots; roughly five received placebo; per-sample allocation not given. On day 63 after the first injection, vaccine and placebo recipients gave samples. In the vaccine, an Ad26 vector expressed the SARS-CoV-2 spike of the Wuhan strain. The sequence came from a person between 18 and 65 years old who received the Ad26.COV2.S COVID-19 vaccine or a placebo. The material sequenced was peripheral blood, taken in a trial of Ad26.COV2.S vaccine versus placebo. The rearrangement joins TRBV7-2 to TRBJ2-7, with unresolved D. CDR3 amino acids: CASSLTGYEQYF. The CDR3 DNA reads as TGTGCCAGCAGCTTAACTGGCTACGAGCAGTACTTC.